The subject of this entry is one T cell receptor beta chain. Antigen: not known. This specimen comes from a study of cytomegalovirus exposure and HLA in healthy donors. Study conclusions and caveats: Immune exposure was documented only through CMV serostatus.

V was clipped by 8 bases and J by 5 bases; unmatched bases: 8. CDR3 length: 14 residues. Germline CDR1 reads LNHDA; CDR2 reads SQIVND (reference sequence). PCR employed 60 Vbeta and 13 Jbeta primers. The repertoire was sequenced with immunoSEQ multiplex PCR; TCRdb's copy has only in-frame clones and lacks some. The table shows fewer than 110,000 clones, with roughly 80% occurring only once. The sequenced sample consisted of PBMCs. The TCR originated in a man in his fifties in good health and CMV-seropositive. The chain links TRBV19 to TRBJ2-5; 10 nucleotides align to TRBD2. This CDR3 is CASQAGGPWETQYF. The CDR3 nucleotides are TGTGCCAGTCAAGCGGGAGGGCCTTGGGAGACCCAGTACTTC. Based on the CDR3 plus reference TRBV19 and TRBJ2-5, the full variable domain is DGGITQSPKYLFRKEGQNVTLSCEQNLNHDAMYWYRQDPGQGLRLIYYSQIVNDFQKGDIAEGYSVSREKKESFPLTVTSAQKNPTAFYLCASQAGGPWETQYFGPGTRLLVL.